This T cell receptor (beta chain) was sequenced during a study of breast tumors, draining lymph nodes, adjacent tissues listed by TCRdb under 2016. With respect to the entire study: In breast cancer patients, the study compared the TCR beta repertoires of tumor, adjacent nontumor tissue and axillary lymph nodes. In human breast cancer, the study set out to evaluate how tumor, surrounding tissue and draining lymph node repertoires relate to one another and whether T cells may move between these sites.

TCRdb records Illumina HiSeq 2000 as the sequencer. TCR beta chain libraries were generated by multiplex PCR amplification. The amplified TCR beta chain products were analyzed by high-throughput sequencing. TCRdb reprocessed the public reads (quality trimming at Q25 with fastp, clone calling with MiXCR) and kept in-frame beta chains. Here each entry gathers all rows of one CDR3 protein and keeps the most common genes and DNA. The sample table contains nearly 200,000 distinct CDR3 sequences; only one count was recorded for about 32% of them. Together, the top ten hold roughly 4.3% of the sample. Lymph node samples were obtained from the axillary draining lymph nodes of breast cancer patients. Cut back by 4 bases and 5 bases, the V and J ends lie 5 bases apart. The CDR3 has 12 amino acids, counting the end cysteine and phenylalanine. This entry keeps only the CDR3 DNA: 36 bases, framed from base 1. From a lookup of the germline V gene, CDR1 and CDR2 are SGHTA and FQGNSA.

Concerning this clonotype itself: Its binding antigen is unknown. Base qualities were left out, and no much larger clone turns up one base away.

What the research found in general, with its limitations: The conclusion that tumor T cells originate in lymph nodes was presented as consistent with a hypothesis rather than as directly demonstrated. The data were considered consistent with most tumor T cells being derived from the lymph node and subsequently expanding within tumor tissue. The similarity between tumor and nontumor tissue repertoires was significantly greater in luminal-like breast cancer than in basal-like breast cancer. T-cell repertoire diversity in tumors was found to be lower than in lymph nodes but higher than in nontumor tissue, and preferential V and J gene usage was observed.

The TCR comes from a female donor with breast cancer. Some clones in this sample may be carry-over from other donors' samples. The chain uses TRBV7-2 and TRBJ1-4; no D gene call is confident. Sequencing used axillary lymph node tissue. CDR3 sequence: CASSWVNEKLFF. The nucleotide sequence reads TGTGCCAGCAGCTGGGTAAATGAAAAACTGTTTTTT. The full variable domain, completed from the reference TRBV7-2 and TRBJ1-4 proteins outside the CDR3, reads GAGVSQSPSNKVTEKGKDVELRCDPISGHTALYWYRQSLGQGLEFLIYFQGNSAPDKSGLPSDRFSAERTGGSVSTLTIQRTQQEDSAVYLCASSWVNEKLFFGSGTQLSVL.